This entry concerns a single TCR beta chain. The record originates from a study of blood T cell repertoires in COVID-19. Authors' data handling: Amplification of reference gene primers was used by the study to estimate nucleated cell counts. Only in-frame clones appear in the TCRdb table, and some are missing; sequencing was by immunoSEQ multiplex PCR. D and trimming come from the DNA, and the V and J calls and clone size come from that table. The sample shows 150,000 to 180,000 clones, 83% of them seen only once. V shed 9 bases, J shed 6 bases, and the junction held 13 bases outside the gene matches. Germline CDR1 and CDR2: KGHDR and SFDVKD. The CDR3 contains 15 residues.

Specimen: peripheral blood. The chain couples TRBV24-1 to TRBJ1-5; TRBD1 matches 7 bases. This TCR was sampled from a woman in her sixties with COVID-19, enrolled during active disease. CDR3 in amino acids: CATDRVFGQFQPQHF. The CDR3 DNA sequence: TGTGCCACCGACAGGGTCTTCGGGCAGTTTCAGCCCCAGCATTTT.